The next 12 T cell receptor beta chains were all read from a single sample in a study of T cell changes during pregnancy in multiple sclerosis. Clones were read by immunoSEQ multiplex PCR, and TCRdb kept only the in-frame ones, dropping some. The sample records 38,000 or so clones, 92% being singletons. The sequencing used CD8+ T cells from peripheral blood mononuclear cells, collected in the first trimester of pregnancy. Receptor source: a female donor with multiple sclerosis, enrolled in a pregnancy study.

The chain combines TRBV7-9 with TRBJ1-2; TRBD1 matches 8 bases. CDR1 and CDR2 from the germline V gene are SEHNR and FQNEAQ (reference sequence). The CDR3 contains 13 residues. V lost 5 bases, J lost 7 bases, and 6 bases stayed unmatched. As DNA, the CDR3 is TGTGCCAGCAGCGAGGGACAGGTTGTTGGCTACACCTTC. Residues: CASSEGQVVGYTF.

V is TRBV2 and J is TRBJ2-1; 8 nucleotides align to TRBD2. The CDR3 length is 16 residues. With V trimmed by 7 bases and J by 4 bases, 12 bases remained unmatched. Looked up from germline, CDR1 is SNHLY and CDR2 is FYNNEI. The CDR3 nucleotides read TGTGCCAGCACTAGAACTGGAGCGGGGGAATACAATGAGCAGTTCTTC. Encoded protein: CASTRTGAGEYNEQFF.

This clone was counted once. The chain recombines TRBV7-9 with TRBJ2-7; perhaps TRBD1 as D (5 bases). CDR1 and CDR2 from the germline V gene are SEHNR and FQNEAQ (reference sequence). This CDR3 has 13 residues. The V end was cut by 5 bases, the J end by 0 bases, with 8 bases between. CDR3 sequence reads: CASSGHHSYEQYF. The CDR3 DNA sequence: TGTGCCAGCAGCGGACACCACTCCTACGAGCAGTACTTC.

J is TRBJ2-1 and V is TRBV27, with 7 bases lining up with TRBD2. Germline V CDR1 and CDR2: MNHEY, SMNVEV (reference sequence). The CDR3 runs 13 residues. Trimming at V came to 3 bases and at J to 6 bases, leaving 2 bases not matched to a gene. CDR3 bases: TGTGCCAGCAGTTTTGGGGGGGGCAATGAGCAGTTCTTC. Its protein product is CASSFGGGNEQFF.

The chain employs TRBV11-3 and TRBJ2-7; D might be TRBD1 (6 bases). Germline assignment: CDR1 SGHNT and CDR2 YENEEA. CDR3 length: 13 residues. The V gene lost 1 base and the J gene lost 7 bases, with 11 bases spanning the gap. The CDR3 DNA is TGTGCCAGCAGCTTAGCAGGGGCATTTGAGCAGTACTTC. Its protein is CASSLAGAFEQYF. Combining the CDR3 with reference TRBV11-3 and TRBJ2-7 gives the whole variable domain EAGVVQSPRYKIIEKKQPVAFWCNPISGHNTLYWYLQNLGQGPELLIRYENEEAVDDSQLPKDRFSAERLKGVDSTLKIQPAELGDSAVYLCASSLAGAFEQYFGPGTRLTVT.

This sequence joins TRBV4-1 and TRBJ1-5; unclear D gene. The CDR3 is 14 residues long. Germline V gives CDR1 MGHRA, CDR2 YSYEKL. V was pared by 2 bases and J by 4 bases, with 9 bases between. CDR3 nucleotide sequence: TGCGCCAGCAGCCAAATACGGGGTAATCAGCCCCAGCATTTT. Amino acids: CASSQIRGNQPQHF.

The CDR3 DNA is TGTGCCAGCAGTTACTCGGGAACAGGGGGCGAGGAGCTGTTTTTT. It translates to CASSYSGTGGEELFF. The rearrangement joins TRBV6-5 to TRBJ2-2, with TRBD1 identical over 9 bases. Trimming took 0 bases from V and 10 from J; bases not matched to a gene: 6. CDR1 is MNHEY and CDR2 is SVGAGI in the germline V gene. The CDR3 has 15 residues.

V usage is TRBV6-4 and J usage is TRBJ2-2, with a tentative D call TRBD1 (6 bases). The V end lost 2 bases, the J end lost 6 bases, and 10 bases lay between the germline ends. Germline assignment: CDR1 MRHNA and CDR2 SNTAGT. This CDR3 spans 14 amino acids. In DNA form, the CDR3 reads TGTGCCAGCAGTGACCCAGGGGCGGCCGGGGAGCTGTTTTTT. This encodes CASSDPGAAGELFF.

This clone showed up just once. This chain links TRBV11-2 with TRBJ2-7; D possibly corresponds to TRBD1 (5 bases). This CDR3 comprises 15 residues. Germline-derived CDR1 and CDR2 are SGHAT and FQNNGV. With 4 bases removed from V and 7 bases from J, the gap between germline ends came to 20 bases. CDR3 sequence reads: CASSSTQGYLWEQYF. CDR3 sequence (DNA): TGTGCCAGCAGCTCCACTCAGGGATACCTGTGGGAGCAGTACTTC.

The rearrangement links TRBV30 to TRBJ2-1; 8 positions agree with TRBD2. Germline V lookup: CDR1 GTSNPN, CDR2 SVGIG (reference sequence). The V and J ends lost 1 base and 0 bases, in that order; junction bases with no gene match: 2. CDR3 length: 15 amino acids. The CDR3 nucleotides are TGTGCCTGGAGTGAAAGCGGGAGCTCCTACAATGAGCAGTTCTTC. This gives the protein CAWSESGSSYNEQFF.

The chain combines TRBV5-6 with TRBJ1-5; D not certain. Germline V gene lookup returns CDR1 SGHDT and CDR2 YYEEEE. Trimming pared 0 bases from V and 2 bases from J, leaving 6 bases between. This CDR3 region has 14 residues. In nucleotides, the CDR3 is TGTGCCAGCAGCTTGGGTGGAGGCAATCAGCCCCAGCATTTT. Translating gives CASSLGGGNQPQHF.

This clone turned up a few times. The chain joins TRBV4-2 to TRBJ2-3, with TRBD2 matching over 9 bases. The germline V gene has CDR1 LGHNA and CDR2 YNFKEQ. The CDR3 is 18 amino acids. V dropped 0 bases and J dropped 3; count of bases not matched to a gene: 10. CDR3 in DNA: TGTGCCAGCAGCCAAGAGAGTGGAGCGGGGGGAACAACAGATACGCAGTATTTT. Encoded protein: CASSQESGAGGTTDTQYF.